This entry concerns a single TCR beta chain. This clone was observed a single time. Its antigen is currently not known. Base qualities are not at hand, and no much larger clone is one base apart. This sample stems from a study of blood T cell repertoires in COVID-19 (dated by TCRdb to the early 2020s). Turning to the overall study: The collaborator samples originated in the United States, Italy and Spain and spanned the acute and convalescent phases of COVID-19. Samples came from the ongoing ImmuneRACE study (first 160 participants) plus 1,254 subjects from 6 global collaborators. The repertoires were released in a freely available public database intended as a resource for research on the immune response to SARS-CoV-2. The dataset comprised deeply sampled blood TCRbeta repertoires from subjects exposed to, actively infected with, or recovered from COVID-19. Where available, HLA class I and class II types were taken from metadata supplied by the sample provider and were not determined by assay-based typing. The sample metadata nearly always contained a de-identified subject ID, COVID-19 status, age in years and sex. The material from the prospective study consisted of cDNA or gDNA derived from T cells, B-cell-depleted T cells, or PBMCs.

V and J lose 6 bases and 4 bases, and a span of 13 bases separates them. The CDR3 starts with the cysteine, ends with the phenylalanine, and has 14 residues. Only CDR3 DNA remains: 42 bases, in frame from the first base. Per the germline V gene, SNHLY is the CDR1 and FYNNEI is the CDR2. The investigation overall reported the following: The quantity of clinical and demographic metadata differed by source and by participant and was supplied without curation.

The immunoSEQ Assay, a bias-controlled multiplex PCR, was used to amplify TCRbeta CDR3 regions from genomic DNA. The study's processing was this. The number of nucleated cells in each sample was estimated from the amplification of reference gene primers within the assay. Sequence reads were collapsed and filtered to measure the absolute abundance of every unique TCRbeta CDR3 rearrangement. For each sample, productive Simpson clonality was calculated as the square root of Simpson's diversity index across productive rearrangements. Entries here come from immuneACCESS through TCRdb and include only in-frame sequences with V and J called. Some clones fail to appear in such tables; in the studies checked, an unresolved V gene covers under half of the shortfall, and the cause of the remainder is unknown. V, J and clone size derive from that table, while D and trimming were established from the DNA sequence. The sample data list 90,000 to 110,000 clones, and over 70% of these were observed just once. The biggest ten clones account for 6% to 7% of the sample.

Each collaborating institution followed its own protocols to collect whole blood in K2EDTA tubes. For TCRbeta analysis, collaborators shipped samples as frozen whole blood, isolated PBMCs, or DNA extracted from either of those sample types. Sequencing was carried out using peripheral blood. The sequence is built from TRBV2 and TRBJ1-5; TRBD1 is a weak D gene call, 5 bases matching. The sequence derives from a woman in her fifties or sixties with acute or convalescent COVID-19. This receptor carries the CDR3 CASRSGGKNQPQHF. The bases are TGTGCCAGCAGGTCGGGGGGGAAGAATCAGCCCCAGCATTTT.